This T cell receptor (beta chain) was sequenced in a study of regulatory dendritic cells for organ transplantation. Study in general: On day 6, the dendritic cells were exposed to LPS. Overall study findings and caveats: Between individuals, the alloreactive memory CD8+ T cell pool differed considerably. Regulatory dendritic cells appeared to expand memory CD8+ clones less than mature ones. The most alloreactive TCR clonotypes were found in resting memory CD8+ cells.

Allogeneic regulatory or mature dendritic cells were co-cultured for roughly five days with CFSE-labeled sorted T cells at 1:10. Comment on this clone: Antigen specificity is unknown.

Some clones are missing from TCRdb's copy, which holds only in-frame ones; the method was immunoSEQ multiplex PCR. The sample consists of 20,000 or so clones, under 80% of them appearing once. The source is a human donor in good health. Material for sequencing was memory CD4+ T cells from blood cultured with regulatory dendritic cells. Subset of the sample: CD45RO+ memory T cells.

CDR3 coding DNA: TGTGCCAGCAGCTTAGTCGGCGGCTCCTACGAGCAGTACTTC. Protein product: CASSLVGGSYEQYF. This chain joins TRBV7-2 and TRBJ2-7; no reliable D call. Per the germline V gene, CDR1 is SGHTA and CDR2 is FQGNSA. The V end lost 1 base, the J end lost 0 bases, and 7 bases lay between the germline ends. The CDR3 loop spans 14 amino acids.